This T cell receptor (beta chain) derives from a study of T-cell memory formation after mild COVID-19. About the study: TCR clusters were largely donor specific. Whole-study results and caveats: Those CD4+ clones that contracted were mainly in CM and EM (CD8+ ones in EMRA). Balance between CD4 and CD8 was seen in clones contracting day 15 to 85, and a CD4+ lean was seen in later expanders.

The CDR3 totals 16 residues. Trimming took off 0 bases at V and 5 bases at J, with 16 bases between the two ends. Germline lookup yields CDR1 LGHNA and CDR2 YSLEER. This clonotype turned up a few times. Its antigen is still unknown. From 5'RACE with constant-segment primers came TCR alpha and TCR beta cDNA libraries that carried sample barcodes and UMIs. TCRdb processed the 5' RACE reads anew with MiXCR; each CDR3 protein has one entry. The sample includes around 180,000 distinct CDR3 sequences, approximately 17% of them seen just once. The sample consisted of PBMCs or a T cell subset sorted from them (not recorded which). The receptor's source is a young man who had mild COVID-19 (a few samples of this study predate the infection). Cell type and time point are not known. The chain links TRBV4-3 to TRBJ1-2, with unresolved D. The CDR3 sequence: CASSQDLRTERYGYTF. The CDR3 coding sequence is TGCGCCAGCAGCCAAGATCTTAGGACCGAGAGATATGGCTACACCTTC.